This T cell receptor beta chain was retrieved from a study of cytomegalovirus exposure and HLA in healthy donors. Primers for the PCR totalled 60 Vbeta and 13 Jbeta. The protocol was immunoSEQ multiplex PCR, while the TCRdb copy is restricted to in-frame clones and leaves out a portion. This sample carries around 150,000 clones, approximately 77% of them seen once, and the ten largest clones take 2% to 2.5%. CDR1 is WNHNN, CDR2 SYGVQD, per germline (reference sequence). The CDR3 spans 13 residues. V lost 4 bases, J lost 6 bases, and 2 bases stayed unmatched. A word on this clone: Its antigen is unidentified.

Study-wide results and limits: In vitro data verified three CMV-associated chains as specific for CMV antigens. Presence/absence results assume similar sequencing depth per donor, which may not hold. At a 0.05 false discovery rate, a later analysis found some 17,000 TCR beta sequences to be associated with HLA alleles. Based on reports, TCR beta sequences accurately predicted HLA-A and HLA-B alleles for most subjects.

The chain couples TRBV10-1 to TRBJ2-1; 8 nucleotides agree with TRBD2. The TCR comes from a man aged 25 to 40 in good health and CMV-seronegative. Sample: PBMCs. CDR3 residues: CASSVTSGNEQFF. The CDR3 DNA follows: TGCGCCAGCAGTGTTACTAGCGGCAATGAGCAGTTCTTC.